This T cell receptor (beta chain) originates from a study of regulatory T cells in long-lasting Graves disease. Study details: Persistent cases took antithyroid drugs over 5 years and stayed TSH receptor antibody positive. Whole-study results and caveats: Study of thyroid tissue was not done, with only peripheral blood studied. Favored usage of TRBV28, TRBJ1-2 and TRBJ2-5 was recorded in persistent disease.

Combining iRepertoire HTBI primers with Arm-PCR of CDR3 regions, the authors built TCR beta libraries. TCRdb re-derived calls from the multiplex PCR reads in MiXCR, one entry per CDR3 protein. The data hold some 370,000 distinct CDR3 sequences, with approximately 25% observed a single time. Noted time point: persistent/refractory GD, antithyroid drugs over 5 years with positive TRAb. TCR sequences were obtained from RNA taken from PBMCs. EDTA tubes collected nine milliliters of peripheral blood. Remarks on this clonotype: Its antigen is as yet unknown. Compared with germline, one end of the junction differs, possibly owing to a read error.

CDR1 and CDR2 (germline): SGHRS, YFSETQ. This CDR3 has 15 amino acids. The sequences come from peripheral blood mononuclear cells (PBMCs), collected when the disease was refractory, from a patient treated with antithyroid drugs. The chain employs TRBV5-1 and TRBJ2-7; TRBD1 matches at 8 bases. The TCR comes from a woman aged 40-49 years with Graves disease. The CDR3 sequence is CASSFGQGPAYEQHF. DNA of the CDR3: TGCGCCAGCAGCTTCGGACAGGGACCGGCCTACGAGCAGCACTTC.